Listed here is a single T cell receptor (beta chain). Its antigen is as yet unknown. This specimen comes from a study of cytomegalovirus exposure and HLA in healthy donors. Study conclusions and caveats: Some V segments, TRBV6-2 and TRBV6-3 among them, were indistinguishable and were therefore excluded. Prediction of most subjects' HLA-A and HLA-B alleles by TCR beta sequences was reportedly accurate. Trimming of TCR beta V- and J-genes showed a link, identified in a later analysis, to a missense DCLRE1C variant. Prior analysis indicated that the majority of TCR beta V segments exhibited productivity approximately 87% or approximately 30% of the time.

In germline, CDR1 is SGHVS, CDR2 FQNEAQ. There are 15 residues in the CDR3. The V and J ends lost 5 bases and 4 bases, in that order; junction bases with no gene match: 11. PCR amplification relied on 60 Vbeta primers (plus 13 Jbeta primers). Method: immunoSEQ multiplex PCR; TCRdb's copy keeps in-frame clones and lacks some. The sample includes about 120,000 clones, 65% to 90% of them seen just once. The sequence was collected from a middle-aged woman in good health and CMV-seronegative. The source material was PBMCs. The V gene is TRBV7-8, the J gene TRBJ2-7, with TRBD2 identical over 7 bases. This CDR3 is CASSQWGGLPYEQYF. The CDR3 bases are TGTGCCAGCAGCCAGTGGGGAGGGCTCCCGTACGAGCAGTACTTC.